The source of this TCR beta chain is a study of T-cell reconstitution after alpha-beta-depleted transplantation in children. The ends lost 4 bases at V and 7 bases at J; junction bases unmatched: 10. The germline V gene has CDR1 MGHRA and CDR2 YSYEKL. The length of the CDR3 is 14 residues. A TCRbeta library incorporating unique molecular identifiers was prepared. One entry per CDR3 protein results from TCRdb running MiXCR on the PCR reads. This sample yields some 390,000 distinct CDR3 sequences, of which about a fifth are seen a single time; 3% to 4.5% belongs to the top ten. This clonotype was detected a few times.

The sequence derives from a human donor who donated a stem cell graft to a child with acute myeloid leukemia. The chain combines TRBV4-1 with TRBJ2-7; 7 bases map to TRBD2. The sample consisted of PBMCs from the stem cell graft donor, taken from the stem cell graft. CDR3 amino acids: CASSRDRAGLEQYF. The CDR3 DNA reads as TGCGCCAGCAGCCGAGACCGAGCGGGACTTGAGCAGTACTTC.